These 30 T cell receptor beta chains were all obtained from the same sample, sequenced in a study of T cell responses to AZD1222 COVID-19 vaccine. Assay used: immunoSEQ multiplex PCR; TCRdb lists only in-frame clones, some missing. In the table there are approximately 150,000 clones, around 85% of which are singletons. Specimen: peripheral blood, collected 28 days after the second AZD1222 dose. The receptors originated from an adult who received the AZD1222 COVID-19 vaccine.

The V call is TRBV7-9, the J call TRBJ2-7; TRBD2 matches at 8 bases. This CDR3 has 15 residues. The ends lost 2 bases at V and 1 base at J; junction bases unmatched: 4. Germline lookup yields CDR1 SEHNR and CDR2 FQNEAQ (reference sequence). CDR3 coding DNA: TGTGCCAGCAGCTTACCAAGCGGGGGATCCTACGAGCAGTACTTC. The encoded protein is CASSLPSGGSYEQYF.

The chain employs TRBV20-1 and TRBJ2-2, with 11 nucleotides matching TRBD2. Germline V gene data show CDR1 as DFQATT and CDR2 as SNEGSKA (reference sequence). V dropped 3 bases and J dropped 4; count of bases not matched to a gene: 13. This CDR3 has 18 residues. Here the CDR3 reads CSASRLAGGPGGTGELFF. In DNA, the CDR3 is TGCAGTGCTAGTCGGCTAGCGGGGGGACCAGGGGGCACCGGGGAGCTGTTTTTT.

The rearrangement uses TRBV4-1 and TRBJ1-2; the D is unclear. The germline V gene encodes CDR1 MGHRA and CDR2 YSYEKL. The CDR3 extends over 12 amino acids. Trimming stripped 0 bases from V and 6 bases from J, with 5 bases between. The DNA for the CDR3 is TGCGCCAGCAGCCAAGATCTCGATGGCTACACCTTC. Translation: CASSQDLDGYTF.

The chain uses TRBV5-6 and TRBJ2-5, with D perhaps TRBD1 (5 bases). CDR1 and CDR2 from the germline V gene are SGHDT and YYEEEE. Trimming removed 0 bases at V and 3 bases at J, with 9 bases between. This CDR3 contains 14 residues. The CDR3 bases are TGTGCCAGCAGCTTGGTAAGGGGAAAAGAGACCCAGTACTTC. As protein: CASSLVRGKETQYF. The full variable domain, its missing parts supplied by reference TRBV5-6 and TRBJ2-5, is DAGVTQSPTHLIKTRGQQVTLRCSPKSGHDTVSWYQQALGQGPQFIFQYYEEEERQRGNFPDRFSGHQFPNYSSELNVNALLLGDSALYLCASSLVRGKETQYFGPGTRLLVL.

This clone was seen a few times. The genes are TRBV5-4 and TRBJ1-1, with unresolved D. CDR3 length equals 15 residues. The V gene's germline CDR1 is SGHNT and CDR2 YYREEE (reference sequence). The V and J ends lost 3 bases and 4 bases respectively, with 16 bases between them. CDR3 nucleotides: TGTGCCAGCAGCTCCGTTACAGTGTTGGGCACTGAAGCTTTCTTT. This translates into CASSSVTVLGTEAFF.

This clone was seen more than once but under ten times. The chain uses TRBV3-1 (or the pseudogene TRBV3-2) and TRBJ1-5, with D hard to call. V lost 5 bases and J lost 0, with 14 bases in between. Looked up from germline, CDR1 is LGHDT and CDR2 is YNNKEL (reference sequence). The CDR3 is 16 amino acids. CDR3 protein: CASSEYQIYSNQPQHF. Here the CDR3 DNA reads TGTGCCAGCAGCGAATATCAGATCTATAGCAATCAGCCCCAGCATTTT.

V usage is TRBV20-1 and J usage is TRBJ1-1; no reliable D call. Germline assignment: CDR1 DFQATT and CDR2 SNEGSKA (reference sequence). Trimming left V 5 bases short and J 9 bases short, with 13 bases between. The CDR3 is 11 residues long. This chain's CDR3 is CSAPGGNKAFF. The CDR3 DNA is TGCAGTGCTCCGGGAGGGAACAAAGCTTTCTTT.

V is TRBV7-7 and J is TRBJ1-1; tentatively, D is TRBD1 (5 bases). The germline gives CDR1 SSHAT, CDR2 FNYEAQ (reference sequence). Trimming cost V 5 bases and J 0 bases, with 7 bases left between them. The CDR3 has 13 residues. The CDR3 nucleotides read TGTGCCAGCAGCGCGACAGTGAACACTGAAGCTTTCTTT. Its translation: CASSATVNTEAFF. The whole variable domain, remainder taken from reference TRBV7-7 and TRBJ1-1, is GAGVSQSPRYKVTKRGQDVTLRCDPISSHATLYWYQQALGQGPEFLTYFNYEAQPDKSGLPSDRFSAERPEGSISTLTIQRTEQRDSAMYRCASSATVNTEAFFGQGTRLTVV.

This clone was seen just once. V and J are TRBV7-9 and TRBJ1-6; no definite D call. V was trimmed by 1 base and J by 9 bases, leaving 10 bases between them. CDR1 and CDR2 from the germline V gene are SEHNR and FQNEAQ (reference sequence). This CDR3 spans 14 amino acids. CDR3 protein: CASSLDVDTSPLHF. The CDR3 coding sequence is TGTGCCAGCAGCTTAGATGTGGATACTTCACCCCTCCACTTT.

In nucleotides, the CDR3 is TGCGCCAGCAGCCAAGAGCCGTTGGGGAAAGAGACCCAGTACTTC. This codes for CASSQEPLGKETQYF. This chain uses TRBV4-1 with TRBJ2-5; D not certain. Trimming took 0 bases from V and 3 from J, leaving 11 bases between them. Germline V lookup: CDR1 MGHRA, CDR2 YSYEKL. The CDR3 is 15 residues long.

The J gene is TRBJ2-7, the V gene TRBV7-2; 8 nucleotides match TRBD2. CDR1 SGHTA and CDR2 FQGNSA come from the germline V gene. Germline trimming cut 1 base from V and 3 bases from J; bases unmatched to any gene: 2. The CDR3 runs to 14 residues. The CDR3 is CASSLEAGDYEQYF. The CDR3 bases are TGTGCCAGCAGCTTAGAAGCGGGGGACTACGAGCAGTACTTC.

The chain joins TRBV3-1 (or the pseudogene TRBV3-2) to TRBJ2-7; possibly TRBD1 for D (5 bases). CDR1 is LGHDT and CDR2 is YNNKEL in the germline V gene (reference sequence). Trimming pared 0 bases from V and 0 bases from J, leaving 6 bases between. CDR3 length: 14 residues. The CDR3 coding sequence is TGTGCCAGCAGCCAAGAAGGGGACTCCTACGAGCAGTACTTC. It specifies CASSQEGDSYEQYF.

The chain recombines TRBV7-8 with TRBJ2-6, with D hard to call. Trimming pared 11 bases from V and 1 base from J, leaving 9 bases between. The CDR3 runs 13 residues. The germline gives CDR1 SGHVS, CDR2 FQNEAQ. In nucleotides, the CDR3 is TGTGCCTTAATGAGATCTGGGGCCAACGTCCTGACTTTC. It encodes CALMRSGANVLTF. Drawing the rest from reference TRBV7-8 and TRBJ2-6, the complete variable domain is GAGVSQSPRYKVAKRGQDVALRCDPISGHVSLFWYQQALGQGPEFLTYFQNEAQLDKSGLPSDRFFAERPEGSVSTLKIQRTQQEDSAVYLCALMRSGANVLTFGAGSRLTVL.

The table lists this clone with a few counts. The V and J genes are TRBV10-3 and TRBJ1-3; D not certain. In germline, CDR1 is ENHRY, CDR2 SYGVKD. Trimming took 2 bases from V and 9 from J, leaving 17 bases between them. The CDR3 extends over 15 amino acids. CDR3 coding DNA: TGTGCCATCAGTGAGAAAGACAATCCGGAGGGCACCATATATTTT. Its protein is CAISEKDNPEGTIYF.

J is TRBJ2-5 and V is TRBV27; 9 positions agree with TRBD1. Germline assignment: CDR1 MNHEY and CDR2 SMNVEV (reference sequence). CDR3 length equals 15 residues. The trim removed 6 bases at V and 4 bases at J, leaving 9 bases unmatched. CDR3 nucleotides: TGTGCCAGCAGCCCCGGACAGGGGATAGGAGAGACCCAGTACTTC. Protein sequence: CASSPGQGIGETQYF.

CDR3 loop: CAWSVGEHTEAFF. The CDR3 DNA reads as TGTGCCTGGAGTGTTGGAGAACACACTGAAGCTTTCTTT. V is TRBV30 and J is TRBJ1-1; D is unclear. CDR1 is GTSNPN and CDR2 is SVGIG in the germline V gene (reference sequence). The CDR3 is 13 residues long. Trimming took off 0 bases at V and 3 bases at J, with 8 bases between the two ends.

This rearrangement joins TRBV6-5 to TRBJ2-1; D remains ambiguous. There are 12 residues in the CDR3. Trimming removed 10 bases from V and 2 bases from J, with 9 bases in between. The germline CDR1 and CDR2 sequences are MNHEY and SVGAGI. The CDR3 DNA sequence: TGTGCCACCATGGCAACCTACAATGAGCAGTTCTTC. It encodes CATMATYNEQFF.

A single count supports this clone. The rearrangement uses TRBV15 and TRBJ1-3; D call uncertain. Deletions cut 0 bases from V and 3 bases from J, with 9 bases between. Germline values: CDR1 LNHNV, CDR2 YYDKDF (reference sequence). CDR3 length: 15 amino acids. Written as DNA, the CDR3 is TGTGCCACCAGCAGAGAACCCCACAGTGGAAACACCATATATTTT. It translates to CATSREPHSGNTIYF.

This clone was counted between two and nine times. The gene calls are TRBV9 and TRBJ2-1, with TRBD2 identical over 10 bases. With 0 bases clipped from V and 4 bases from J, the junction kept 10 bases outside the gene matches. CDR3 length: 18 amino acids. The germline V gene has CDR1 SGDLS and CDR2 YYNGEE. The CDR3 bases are TGTGCCAGCAGCGTAGTTTCAAGACTAGCGGGCCTTTACAATGAGCAGTTCTTC. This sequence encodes CASSVVSRLAGLYNEQFF.

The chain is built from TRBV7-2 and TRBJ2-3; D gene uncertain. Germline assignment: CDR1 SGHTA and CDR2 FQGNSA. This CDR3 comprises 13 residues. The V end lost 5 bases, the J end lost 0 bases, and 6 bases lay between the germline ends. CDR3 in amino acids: CASSPLSTDTQYF. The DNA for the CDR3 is TGTGCCAGCAGCCCCCTTAGCACAGATACGCAGTATTTT.

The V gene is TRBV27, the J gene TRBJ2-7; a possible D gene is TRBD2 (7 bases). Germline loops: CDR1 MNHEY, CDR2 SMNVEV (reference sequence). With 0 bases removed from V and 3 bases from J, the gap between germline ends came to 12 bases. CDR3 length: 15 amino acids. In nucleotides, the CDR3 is TGTGCCAGCAGTTTATCCGGGGGGCAGGGCTACGAGCAGTACTTC. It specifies CASSLSGGQGYEQYF.

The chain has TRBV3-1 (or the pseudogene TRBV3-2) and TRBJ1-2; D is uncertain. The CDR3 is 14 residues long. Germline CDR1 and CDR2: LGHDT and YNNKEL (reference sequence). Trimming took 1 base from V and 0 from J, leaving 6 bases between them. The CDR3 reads CASSQVVANYGYTF. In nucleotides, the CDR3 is TGTGCCAGCAGCCAAGTGGTCGCTAACTATGGCTACACCTTC.

This CDR3 reads CASSQTDWAGGYTF. Here the CDR3 DNA reads TGCGCCAGCAGCCAGACCGACTGGGCCGGTGGCTACACCTTC. The rearrangement joins TRBV4-3 to TRBJ1-2; D is uncertain. Germline lookup yields CDR1 LGHNA and CDR2 YSLEER. Deletions cut 3 bases from V and 7 bases from J, with 15 bases between. The CDR3 runs 14 residues.

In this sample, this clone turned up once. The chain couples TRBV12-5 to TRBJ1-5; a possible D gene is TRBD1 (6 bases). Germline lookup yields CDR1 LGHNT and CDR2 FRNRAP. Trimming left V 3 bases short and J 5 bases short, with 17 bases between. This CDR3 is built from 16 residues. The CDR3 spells CASGFGGAGRHQPQHF. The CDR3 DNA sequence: TGTGCTAGTGGTTTTGGGGGGGCAGGGAGGCATCAGCCCCAGCATTTT.

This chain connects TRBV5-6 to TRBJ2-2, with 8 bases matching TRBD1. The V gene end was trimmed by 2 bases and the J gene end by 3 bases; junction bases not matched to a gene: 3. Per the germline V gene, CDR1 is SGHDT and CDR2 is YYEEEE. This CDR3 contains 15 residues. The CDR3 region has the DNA TGTGCCAGCAGCTTCAGGGGGCAGTACACCGGGGAGCTGTTTTTT. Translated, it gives CASSFRGQYTGELFF. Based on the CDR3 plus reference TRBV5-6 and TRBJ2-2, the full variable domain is DAGVTQSPTHLIKTRGQQVTLRCSPKSGHDTVSWYQQALGQGPQFIFQYYEEEERQRGNFPDRFSGHQFPNYSSELNVNALLLGDSALYLCASSFRGQYTGELFFGEGSRLTVL.

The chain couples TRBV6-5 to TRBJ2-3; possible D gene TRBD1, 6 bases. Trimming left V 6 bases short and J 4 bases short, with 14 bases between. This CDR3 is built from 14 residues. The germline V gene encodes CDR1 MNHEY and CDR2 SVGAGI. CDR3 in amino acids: CASSSGVRADTQYF. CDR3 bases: TGTGCCAGCAGCTCAGGGGTTCGCGCAGATACGCAGTATTTT.

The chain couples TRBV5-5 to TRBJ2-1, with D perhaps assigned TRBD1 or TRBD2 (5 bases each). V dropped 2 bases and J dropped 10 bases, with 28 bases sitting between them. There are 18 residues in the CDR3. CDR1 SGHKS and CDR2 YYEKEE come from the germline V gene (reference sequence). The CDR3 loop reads CASSLTLQGAGGQREQFF. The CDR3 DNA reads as TGTGCCAGCAGCTTAACATTGCAAGGGGCGGGCGGTCAAAGGGAGCAGTTCTTC.

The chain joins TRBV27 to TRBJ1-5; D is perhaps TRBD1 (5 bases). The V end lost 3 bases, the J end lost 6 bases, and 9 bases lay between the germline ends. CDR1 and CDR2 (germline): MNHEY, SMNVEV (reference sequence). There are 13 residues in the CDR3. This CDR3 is CASSFGGGQPQHF. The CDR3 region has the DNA TGTGCCAGCAGTTTTGGGGGAGGTCAGCCCCAGCATTTT.

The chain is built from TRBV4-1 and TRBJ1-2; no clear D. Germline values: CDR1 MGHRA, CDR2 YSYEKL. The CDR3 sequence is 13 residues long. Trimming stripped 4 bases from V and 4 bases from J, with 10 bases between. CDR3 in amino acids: CASSPEQSYGYTF. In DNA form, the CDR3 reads TGCGCCAGCAGCCCCGAACAAAGCTATGGCTACACCTTC.

In DNA form, the CDR3 reads TGTGCCAGCAGCACAACAGGGGAGTTATGGGTCACTGAAGCTTTCTTT. Translating gives CASSTTGELWVTEAFF. J is TRBJ1-1 and V is TRBV7-6; TRBD1 matches at 7 bases. This CDR3 has 16 residues. Germline V gene data show CDR1 as SGHVS and CDR2 as FNYEAQ. The ends lost 5 bases at V and 4 bases at J; junction bases unmatched: 13.